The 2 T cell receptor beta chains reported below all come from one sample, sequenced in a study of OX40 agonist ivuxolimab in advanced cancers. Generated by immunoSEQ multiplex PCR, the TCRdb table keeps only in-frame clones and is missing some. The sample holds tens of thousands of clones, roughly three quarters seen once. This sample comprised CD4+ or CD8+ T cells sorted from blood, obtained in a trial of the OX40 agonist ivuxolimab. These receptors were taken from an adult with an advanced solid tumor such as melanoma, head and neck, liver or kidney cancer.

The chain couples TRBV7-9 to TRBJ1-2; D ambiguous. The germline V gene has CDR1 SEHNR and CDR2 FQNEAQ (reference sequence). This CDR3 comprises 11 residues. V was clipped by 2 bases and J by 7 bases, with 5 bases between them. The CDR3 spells CASSLTAGYTF. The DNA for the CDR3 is TGTGCCAGCAGCTTAACAGCTGGCTACACCTTC.

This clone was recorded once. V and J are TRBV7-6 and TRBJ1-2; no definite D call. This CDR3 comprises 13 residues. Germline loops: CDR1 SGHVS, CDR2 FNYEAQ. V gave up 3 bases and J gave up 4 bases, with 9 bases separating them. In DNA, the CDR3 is TGTGCCAGCAGCTTCGGACGGACCTATGGCTACACCTTC. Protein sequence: CASSFGRTYGYTF.